At least ten counts were recorded for the clone carrying this T cell receptor (beta chain). This sample was taken from a study of shared clonotypes between healthy human individuals. Clones were sequenced by immunoSEQ multiplex PCR, and TCRdb holds only the in-frame ones, with some missing. This repertoire shows about 1 million clones, 70% to 80% found once; its top ten account for approximately 1.5%. Sequenced input: memory CD4+ T cells sorted from blood. Documented subset: CD45RA-negative fraction. This sequence was found in a man aged 18 to 29 in good health.

CDR3 in amino acids: CAWSGVATTGELFF. CDR3 DNA sequence: TGTGCCTGGAGTGGAGTAGCGACCACCGGGGAGCTGTTTTTT. This chain joins TRBV30 and TRBJ2-2, with D perhaps matching TRBD2 (5 bases). This CDR3 contains 14 residues. In germline, CDR1 is GTSNPN, CDR2 SVGIG (reference sequence). Trimming removed 1 base from V and 4 bases from J, with 10 bases in between.